This T cell receptor beta chain was documented in a study of beta chain features in type 1 diabetes. Study conclusions and caveats: Patients' naive, central memory and Treg TCRB repertoires seemed closer to one another than those of healthy donors.

The V end lost 3 bases, the J end lost 3 bases, and 11 bases lay between the germline ends. The CDR3 has 14 amino acids. Germline lookup yields CDR1 SGHRS and CDR2 YFSETQ. Expressed TCRB transcripts were sequenced because the isolated RNA had all been reverse transcribed beforehand. Data came from immunoSEQ multiplex PCR; TCRdb stores just in-frame clones and leaves some out. This table holds 390,000 or so clones, approximately 15% found once. About this clone itself: The antigen is undetermined.

The sequenced sample was naive CD4+ T cells from blood. The rearrangement links TRBV5-1 to TRBJ2-3; weak D call: TRBD1 (6 bases). This sequence was found in a man in his thirties or forties in good health. CDR3 DNA sequence: TGCGCCAGCAGCTCCAGGGGTGGAACAGATACGCAGTATTTT. Its protein is CASSSRGGTDTQYF.